These 9 T cell receptor beta chains share one sample of origin, sequenced in a study of blood T cell repertoires in COVID-19. TCRdb's copy holds only in-frame clones and misses some; the assay was immunoSEQ multiplex PCR. Here the sample spans over 60,000 clones, over 65% being singletons. The material sequenced was peripheral blood. These TCRs come from a man older than 75 with active or convalescent COVID-19.

The chain recombines TRBV29-1 with TRBJ2-1; 8 nucleotides line up with TRBD2. J gave up 5 bases and V 7 bases, and 13 bases lay outside the gene matches. CDR3 length: 15 amino acids. Germline CDR1 SQVTM, CDR2 ANQGSEA. Here the CDR3 DNA reads TGCAGCGCCACCTTTCGGGGGACTAGACACAATGAGCAGTTCTTC. Amino acids: CSATFRGTRHNEQFF.

The V and J genes are TRBV7-9 and TRBJ2-4; D is unresolved. The germline V and J ends were trimmed by 1 base and 8 bases, with 12 bases remaining between them. The germline V gene has CDR1 SEHNR and CDR2 FQNEAQ (reference sequence). This CDR3 is 14 amino acids long. The CDR3 bases are TGTGCCAGCAGCTTAGAAGTGGCCCAATACATTCAGTACTTC. Translating it yields CASSLEVAQYIQYF.

The rearrangement joins TRBV7-8 to TRBJ1-4, with 7 positions matching TRBD1. Germline V CDR1 and CDR2: SGHVS, FQNEAQ. The CDR3 has 17 residues. V trimming: 5 bases; J trimming: 1 base; junction bases outside the gene matches: 10. The CDR3: CASSQSRQGRTNEKLFF. The CDR3 bases are TGTGCCAGCAGCCAGAGTAGACAGGGTCGAACTAATGAAAAACTGTTTTTT.

With respect to this clone: Germline is not matched at one junction end, which may reflect a read error. The chain joins TRBV7-7 to TRBJ2-3, with 11 nucleotides matching TRBD2. CDR1 and CDR2 from the germline V gene are SSHAT and FNYEAQ (reference sequence). CDR3 length: 15 amino acids. The CDR3 spells CASSPGLADTDTQYF. For the CDR3, the DNA is TGTGCTAGCAGCCCGGGACTAGCGGACACAGATACGCAGTATTTT.

The chain uses TRBV6-5 and TRBJ1-4; tentatively, D is TRBD1 (6 bases). V gave up 5 bases and J gave up 9 bases, with 19 bases separating them. The CDR3 totals 15 residues. The germline CDR1 and CDR2 sequences are MNHEY and SVGAGI. For the CDR3, the DNA is TGTGCCAGCAGTCCTGGGACAAGGGGGAGCAAAAAACTGTTTTTT. Protein sequence: CASSPGTRGSKKLFF.

This clone has just one count. The V gene is TRBV19, the J gene TRBJ1-5; TRBD1 might be the D (5 bases). Trimming stripped 5 bases from V and 5 bases from J, with 10 bases between. This CDR3 is 13 amino acids long. CDR1 LNHDA and CDR2 SQIVND come from the germline V gene (reference sequence). The DNA of the CDR3 is TGTGCCAGTAGTCCAGGGCGGCATCAGCCCCAGCATTTT. The encoded protein is CASSPGRHQPQHF. Using reference TRBV19 and TRBJ1-5 for the parts outside the CDR3, the full variable domain is DGGITQSPKYLFRKEGQNVTLSCEQNLNHDAMYWYRQDPGQGLRLIYYSQIVNDFQKGDIAEGYSVSREKKESFPLTVTSAQKNPTAFYLCASSPGRHQPQHFGDGTRLSIL.

The V call is TRBV12-3 or TRBV12-4, the J call TRBJ2-7; tentatively, D is TRBD2 (6 bases). Trimming removed 7 bases at V and 3 bases at J, with 10 bases between. The CDR3 runs 12 residues. The CDR3 loop is CASTRRDYEQYF. DNA of the CDR3: TGTGCCAGCACCCGGAGGGACTACGAGCAGTACTTC.

The chain links TRBV5-1 to TRBJ2-5, with 7 bases aligning to TRBD2. J gave up 2 bases and V 3 bases, and 7 bases lay outside the gene matches. The CDR3 runs to 15 residues. Germline V gives CDR1 SGHRS, CDR2 YFSETQ. The CDR3 here is CASSYGLAEQETQYF. The CDR3 DNA sequence: TGCGCCAGCAGCTATGGCCTAGCGGAACAAGAGACCCAGTACTTC.

The gene calls are TRBV7-8 and TRBJ2-5; weak D call: TRBD2 (6 bases). Trimming stripped 7 bases from V and 4 bases from J, with 13 bases between. This CDR3 spans 13 amino acids. Germline V gives CDR1 SGHVS, CDR2 FQNEAQ. CDR3 DNA sequence: TGTGCCAGCAAATCGCGGGGAGGAGAGACCCAGTACTTC. This translates into CASKSRGGETQYF.